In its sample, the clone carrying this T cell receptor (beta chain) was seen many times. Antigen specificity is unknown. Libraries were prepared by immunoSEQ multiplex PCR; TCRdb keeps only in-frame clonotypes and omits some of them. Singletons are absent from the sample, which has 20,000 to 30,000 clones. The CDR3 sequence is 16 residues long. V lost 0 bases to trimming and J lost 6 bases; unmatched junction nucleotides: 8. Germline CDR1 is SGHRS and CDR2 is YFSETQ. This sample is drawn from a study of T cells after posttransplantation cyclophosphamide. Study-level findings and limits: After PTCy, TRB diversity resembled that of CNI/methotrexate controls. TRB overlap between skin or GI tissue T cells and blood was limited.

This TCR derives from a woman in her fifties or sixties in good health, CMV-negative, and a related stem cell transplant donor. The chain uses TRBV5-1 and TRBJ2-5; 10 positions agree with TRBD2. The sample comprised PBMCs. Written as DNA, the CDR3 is TGCGCCAGCAGCTTGGTCCCCCTAGCGGGGGAACAGACCCAGTACTTC. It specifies CASSLVPLAGEQTQYF.